A single sample gave rise to the 9 T cell receptor beta chains below, sequenced in a study of molecular identifiers for immune sequencing clone quantification. TCRdb reprocessed the PCR reads with MiXCR, giving one entry per CDR3 protein. The table lists approximately 550,000 distinct CDR3 sequences, 20% to 25% of them singletons, with approximately 0.84% in the top ten. The sample taken for sequencing was naive CD8+ T cells from blood, with Jurkat cell RNA spiked in. Documented subset: FACS-sorted CD8+CD4-CCR7+CD45RA+ naive T cells. These receptors all stem from a human donor in good health. Some libraries in this study had Jurkat cell RNA spiked in.

This clonotype was seen repeatedly, ten times or more. The chain employs TRBV6-6 and TRBJ2-3, with 8 positions matching TRBD1. The ends lost 5 bases at V and 1 base at J; junction bases unmatched: 14. The CDR3 is 18 residues long. CDR1 is MNHNY and CDR2 is SVGAGI in the germline V gene (reference sequence). In nucleotides, the CDR3 is TGTGCCAGCAGTGCACCGGGACAGGCGGAGGAGCGCACAGATACGCAGTATTTT. Translated: CASSAPGQAEERTDTQYF.

The rearrangement uses TRBV12-3 or TRBV12-4 and TRBJ2-2; the match to TRBD2 covers 11 bases. There are 16 residues in the CDR3. The ends lost 6 bases at V and 5 bases at J; junction bases unmatched: 8. CDR3 residues: CASSPTSGSRTGELFF. The CDR3 coding sequence is TGTGCCAGCAGCCCCACTAGCGGGAGTCGGACCGGGGAGCTGTTTTTT.

This clonotype was recorded a few times. The chain has TRBV2 and TRBJ2-5, with D unclear. Trimming pared 1 base from V and 2 bases from J, leaving 8 bases between. The CDR3 consists of 14 residues. Germline V gives CDR1 SNHLY, CDR2 FYNNEI. The CDR3: CASSEGTSQETQYF. DNA for the CDR3: TGTGCCAGCAGTGAAGGGACGTCTCAAGAGACCCAGTACTTC.

This clonotype occurred many times. J is TRBJ2-7 and V is TRBV5-1; 11 positions match TRBD2. V lost 3 bases and J lost 5; bases outside the gene matches: 13. The CDR3 length is 17 residues. The germline V gene has CDR1 SGHRS and CDR2 YFSETQ. CDR3: CASSSSLAGGPLHEQYF. The CDR3 DNA follows: TGCGCCAGCAGCTCGAGCCTAGCGGGAGGTCCCCTCCACGAGCAGTACTTC.

This chain connects TRBV21-1 to TRBJ1-2. TRBV21-1 is a pseudogene segment. The CDR3 totals 10 residues. CDR3 amino acids: CASSKEGYTF. CDR3 nucleotides: TGTGCCAGCAGCAAAGAAGGCTACACCTTC.

This chain connects TRBV5-5 to TRBJ2-5, with 7 bases aligning to TRBD1. The CDR3 contains 14 residues. With 5 bases clipped from V and 0 bases from J, the junction kept 4 bases outside the gene matches. Germline values: CDR1 SGHKS, CDR2 YYEKEE (reference sequence). The CDR3 DNA reads TGTGCCAGCAGTTTAACAGGGGACCAAGAGACCCAGTACTTC. Protein sequence: CASSLTGDQETQYF.

This clonotype has a handful of counts. The chain joins TRBV11-2 to TRBJ2-3; a weak D match, TRBD1 (5 bases). Trimming cost V 6 bases and J 4 bases, with 17 bases left between them. Germline CDR1 reads SGHAT; CDR2 reads FQNNGV. This CDR3 contains 15 residues. This CDR3 reads CASSSQGFRADTQYF. The DNA for the CDR3 is TGTGCCAGCAGTTCTCAGGGTTTCAGGGCAGATACGCAGTATTTT.

This clonotype is a singleton in its sample. A much larger clone is a single base away; this may be a read error. The chain links TRBV5-3 to TRBJ1-4, with D tentatively TRBD1 (6 bases). TRBV5-3 is an open reading frame, and its role is uncertain. The CDR3 extends over 14 amino acids. In DNA, the CDR3 is TGTGCCAGCAGCTTATCTCAGGGGAGTGAAAAACAGTTTTTT. The encoded protein is CASSLSQGSEKQFF.

This clonotype was picked up many times. The chain links TRBV5-4 to TRBJ1-2; D is uncertain. The V end was cut by 4 bases, the J end by 0 bases, with 10 bases between. CDR1 and CDR2 from the germline V gene are SGHNT and YYREEE (reference sequence). The CDR3 is 14 residues long. The CDR3 protein is CASSAERANYGYTF. CDR3 coding DNA: TGTGCCAGCAGCGCAGAACGAGCTAACTATGGCTACACCTTC.